Listed here are 24 T cell receptor beta chains from one sample, sequenced in a study of regulatory T cells in long-lasting Graves disease (dated by TCRdb to about 2021). The sample's time point, from its label and the paper: persistent/refractory GD, antithyroid drugs over 5 years with positive TRAb. RNA was extracted from PBMCs in TRIzol for both TCR sequencing and RNA sequencing. Libraries were constructed by multiplex PCR. These reads were obtained on an Illumina HiSeq 4000. CDR3 regions were amplified by Arm-PCR with iRepertoire HTBI primers to construct TCR beta libraries. TCRdb reprocessed the public reads (quality trimming at Q25 with fastp, clone calling with MiXCR) and kept in-frame beta chains. Rows with a matching CDR3 protein are joined into one entry that keeps the most common DNA and genes. This sample is represented by more than 350,000 distinct CDR3 sequences; around 23% of them were singletons. Jointly, the top ten make up 13% to 15% of the sample.

The sample in question was peripheral blood mononuclear cells (PBMCs), obtained when the disease was refractory, from a patient treated with antithyroid drugs. The receptor source for this set is a female donor with Graves disease.

This clonotype was observed a handful of times. The chain links TRBV27 to TRBJ2-5; D may match TRBD1 or TRBD2 (5 bases each). V was trimmed by 6 bases and J by 5 bases, leaving 16 bases between them. Germline CDR1 MNHEY, CDR2 SMNVEV (reference sequence). The CDR3 covers 14 residues. The CDR3 sequence: CASSVLGVGETQYF. CDR3 coding DNA: TGTGCCAGCAGCGTACTGGGGGTCGGGGAGACCCAGTACTTC.

This clonotype was seen a handful of times. This chain uses TRBV5-5 with TRBJ1-5, with 7 bases identical to TRBD1. Germline loops: CDR1 SGHKS, CDR2 YYEKEE (reference sequence). This CDR3 is built from 15 residues. V gave up 6 bases and J gave up 1 base; unmatched junction bases: 7. The CDR3: CASTDRATSNQPQHF. The DNA for the CDR3 is TGTGCCAGCACCGACAGGGCGACGAGCAATCAGCCCCAGCATTTT.

A few counts support this clonotype. The chain is built from TRBV5-1 and TRBJ2-5; D remains ambiguous. Germline CDR1 is SGHRS and CDR2 is YFSETQ. This CDR3 is built from 15 residues. Deletions cut 1 base from V and 2 bases from J, with 12 bases between. Here the CDR3 reads CASSLSGNPQETQYF. CDR3 coding DNA: TGCGCCAGCAGCTTGAGTGGTAACCCACAAGAGACCCAGTACTTC.

This clonotype was seen more than once but under ten times. The CDR3 loop reads CAISGWEGGQPQHF. The DNA for the CDR3 is TGTGCCATCAGTGGGTGGGAGGGCGGTCAGCCCCAGCATTTT. This chain joins TRBV10-3 and TRBJ1-5; the D is unclear. CDR1 is ENHRY and CDR2 is SYGVKD in the germline V gene. This CDR3 is built from 14 residues. V was trimmed by 4 bases and J by 6 bases, leaving 13 bases between them.

This clonotype was recorded only once. It may be a read error: a sequence one base away is much more abundant. The rearrangement joins TRBV6-2 or TRBV6-3 to TRBJ1-1; 9 nucleotides line up with TRBD1. The CDR3 is made up of 15 amino acids. From germline, CDR1 is MNHEY and CDR2 SVGEGT. Losses at the gene ends were 8 bases for V and 0 bases for J; bases not matched to a gene: 7. Here the CDR3 reads CASEGQGVLNTEAFF. For the CDR3, the DNA is TGTGCCAGCGAGGGACAGGGTGTTTTGAACACTGAAGCTTTCTTT.

This clonotype was seen only a few times. The junction differs from germline at one of its ends, possibly a read error. The chain is built from TRBV19 and TRBJ1-1; D might be TRBD1 (6 bases). This CDR3 is built from 15 residues. Per germline, CDR1 LNHDA and CDR2 SQIVND (reference sequence). The CDR3 protein is CASSIIRGTNAEAFF. The CDR3 DNA follows: TGTGCCAGTAGTATAATAAGGGGGACGAACGCTGAAGCTTTCTTT.

This clonotype was seen at least ten times. The rearrangement joins TRBV28 to TRBJ1-2; maybe TRBD1 (5 bases). Per germline, CDR1 MDHEN and CDR2 SYDVKM. CDR3 length: 12 amino acids. V gave up 4 bases and J gave up 8 bases, with 11 bases separating them. The CDR3 is CASSWGGVGYTF. The CDR3 DNA reads as TGTGCCAGCAGTTGGGGGGGAGTAGGCTACACCTTC.

The table lists this clonotype with many counts. V is TRBV12-3 or TRBV12-4 and J is TRBJ2-2, with D possibly matching TRBD1 (5 bases). V was pared by 2 bases and J by 6 bases, with 10 bases between. The length of the CDR3 is 14 residues. CDR3 DNA sequence: TGTGCCAGCAGTTTACCGGACACAGCCGGGGAGCTGTTTTTT. Amino acids: CASSLPDTAGELFF.

There are many counts of this clonotype. The chain joins TRBV15 to TRBJ2-5; D is unresolved. The CDR3 has 15 amino acids. CDR1 and CDR2 (germline): LNHNV, YYDKDF (reference sequence). With 0 bases removed from V and 5 bases from J, the gap between germline ends came to 13 bases. The CDR3 region has the DNA TGTGCCACCAGCAGAGATCTAAGCAGCTGGGAGACCCAGTACTTC. Amino acids: CATSRDLSSWETQYF.

This clonotype was seen more than once but under ten times. This sequence joins TRBV30 and TRBJ2-7; TRBD1 matches at 7 bases. Germline V gene lookup returns CDR1 GTSNPN and CDR2 SVGIG (reference sequence). Trimming took 1 base from V and 7 from J; bases not matched to a gene: 13. This CDR3 is 15 amino acids long. The CDR3 reads CAWSDISRGRGEQYF. CDR3 DNA: TGTGCCTGGAGTGACATCTCTAGGGGGCGAGGAGAGCAGTACTTC.

The chain has TRBV12-3 or TRBV12-4 and TRBJ2-7; 9 bases map to TRBD1. V lost 5 bases to trimming and J lost 5 bases; unmatched junction nucleotides: 10. This CDR3 is built from 15 residues. For the CDR3, the DNA is TGTGCCAGCAGTCCCACCGGGACAGGGAAGAACGAGCAGTACTTC. Translated: CASSPTGTGKNEQYF.

The chain carries TRBV5-4 and TRBJ2-7; 12 bases match TRBD2. J was trimmed by 4 bases and V by 4 bases; bases with no gene match: 6. The CDR3 runs 15 residues. Germline V gene lookup returns CDR1 SGHNT and CDR2 YYREEE (reference sequence). The CDR3 region is CASSPASGRVYEQYF. In DNA form, the CDR3 reads TGTGCCAGCAGCCCTGCTAGCGGGAGGGTTTACGAGCAGTACTTC.

This clonotype was seen ten or more times. The rearrangement links TRBV29-1 to TRBJ2-7, with 8 positions matching TRBD1. V lost 3 bases to trimming and J lost 5 bases; unmatched junction nucleotides: 9. The CDR3 totals 14 residues. Germline CDR1 SQVTM, CDR2 ANQGSEA. The CDR3 DNA sequence: TGCAGCGTTGAGGGTGGGCAGGGGGCCCACGAGCAGTACTTC. Residues: CSVEGGQGAHEQYF.

This clonotype has a count of ten or more. The chain links TRBV25-1 to TRBJ2-5; D may correspond to TRBD1 or TRBD2 (6 bases each). This CDR3 comprises 13 residues. From germline, CDR1 is MGHDK and CDR2 SYGVNS. V was shortened by 8 bases and J by 0 bases, with 10 bases between the two germline ends. CDR3 bases: TGTGCCAGCTGGGGGGACAACCAAGAGACCCAGTACTTC. Translating gives CASWGDNQETQYF.

This clonotype has more than one count but fewer than ten. The chain uses TRBV7-2 and TRBJ2-3; TRBD2 might be the D (5 bases). The CDR3 consists of 15 residues. From germline, CDR1 is SGHTA and CDR2 FQGNSA. V was clipped by 0 bases and J by 6 bases, with 13 bases between them. The CDR3 sequence is CASSLAGLAGDTQYF. The CDR3 DNA reads as TGTGCCAGCAGCTTAGCAGGGCTAGCTGGGGATACGCAGTATTTT.

There are a few counts of this clonotype. The gene calls are TRBV20-1 and TRBJ2-2, with a weak D call TRBD2 (6 bases). CDR1 and CDR2 from the germline V gene are DFQATT and SNEGSKA (reference sequence). V gave up 5 bases and J gave up 3 bases, with 16 bases separating them. The CDR3 is made up of 15 amino acids. The CDR3 coding sequence is TGCAGTGCTCCCCGAGGTGGAGGGGACACCGGGGAGCTGTTTTTT. Its protein is CSAPRGGGDTGELFF.

This clonotype was seen at least ten times. The rearrangement uses TRBV7-9 and TRBJ2-5; D unresolved. The CDR3 covers 12 residues. The germline V gene encodes CDR1 SEHNR and CDR2 FQNEAQ (reference sequence). Trimming left V 5 bases short and J 0 bases short, with 4 bases between. The CDR3 DNA sequence: TGTGCCAGCAGCAACCACCAAGAGACCCAGTACTTC. Translating it yields CASSNHQETQYF.

This clonotype was observed a few times. The rearrangement uses TRBV24-1 and TRBJ2-2; no clear D. Germline CDR1 reads KGHDR; CDR2 reads SFDVKD. V dropped 4 bases and J dropped 6 bases, with 14 bases sitting between them. This CDR3 has 15 residues. The CDR3 is CATSEPIRSAGELFF. DNA for the CDR3: TGTGCCACCAGTGAGCCAATAAGAAGTGCCGGGGAGCTGTTTTTT.

In its sample, this clonotype was seen many times. V usage is TRBV5-1 and J usage is TRBJ2-7; the match to TRBD2 covers 10 bases. This CDR3 has 14 residues. The germline V gene encodes CDR1 SGHRS and CDR2 YFSETQ. J was trimmed by 0 bases and V by 4 bases; bases with no gene match: 1. The CDR3 region is CASSASGSSYEQYF. CDR3 DNA: TGCGCCAGCAGCGCTAGCGGGAGCTCCTACGAGCAGTACTTC.

This clonotype has ten or more counts. This chain connects TRBV12-3 or TRBV12-4 to TRBJ2-2; D is possibly TRBD1 or TRBD2 (5 bases each). Trimming shortened V by 7 bases and J by 3 bases, and 9 bases separated the two germline ends. CDR3 size: 13 residues. The CDR3 DNA reads TGTGCCAGCAACAGAGGGGACACCGGGGAGCTGTTTTTT. Its protein is CASNRGDTGELFF.

This clonotype was observed at least ten times. The rearrangement joins TRBV29-1 to TRBJ2-5; 10 bases match TRBD2. V dropped 8 bases and J dropped 4; count of bases not matched to a gene: 7. The CDR3 is 13 amino acids. Germline CDR1 reads SQVTM; CDR2 reads ANQGSEA. The CDR3 region has the DNA TGCAGCACTTGGGGACTAGCGTTAGAGACCCAGTACTTC. Translation: CSTWGLALETQYF. The whole variable domain, remainder taken from reference TRBV29-1 and TRBJ2-5, is SAVISQKPSRDICQRGTSLTIQCQVDSQVTMMFWYRQQPGQSLTLIATANQGSEATYESGFVIDKFPISRPNLTFSTLTVSNMSPEDSSIYLCSTWGLALETQYFGPGTRLLVL.

This clonotype has a count of ten or more. The V gene is TRBV2, the J gene TRBJ2-5; 7 nucleotides line up with TRBD1. CDR3 length: 14 amino acids. Losses at the gene ends were 4 bases for V and 2 bases for J; bases not matched to a gene: 4. Germline V gene lookup returns CDR1 SNHLY and CDR2 FYNNEI. The CDR3 spells CASSAGQPQETQYF. The CDR3 nucleotides read TGTGCCAGCAGTGCGGGACAGCCTCAAGAGACCCAGTACTTC.

The rearrangement links TRBV4-1 to TRBJ2-2, with 7 bases that match TRBD1. Germline V gives CDR1 MGHRA, CDR2 YSYEKL. The CDR3 extends over 14 amino acids. Unmatched junction bases numbered 1, after V lost 0 bases and J lost 6 bases. In nucleotides, the CDR3 is TGCGCCAGCAGCCAAGATAGGGGGCCCGGGGAGCTGTTTTTT. Translating it yields CASSQDRGPGELFF.

In this sample, this clonotype turned up many times. The chain has TRBV28 and TRBJ1-2; D ambiguous. The V and J ends lost 7 bases and 8 bases respectively, with 11 bases between them. Germline CDR1 reads MDHEN; CDR2 reads SYDVKM. This CDR3 spans 11 amino acids. CDR3 region: CASTTESGYTF. Written as DNA, the CDR3 is TGTGCCAGCACTACCGAGTCGGGCTACACCTTC.